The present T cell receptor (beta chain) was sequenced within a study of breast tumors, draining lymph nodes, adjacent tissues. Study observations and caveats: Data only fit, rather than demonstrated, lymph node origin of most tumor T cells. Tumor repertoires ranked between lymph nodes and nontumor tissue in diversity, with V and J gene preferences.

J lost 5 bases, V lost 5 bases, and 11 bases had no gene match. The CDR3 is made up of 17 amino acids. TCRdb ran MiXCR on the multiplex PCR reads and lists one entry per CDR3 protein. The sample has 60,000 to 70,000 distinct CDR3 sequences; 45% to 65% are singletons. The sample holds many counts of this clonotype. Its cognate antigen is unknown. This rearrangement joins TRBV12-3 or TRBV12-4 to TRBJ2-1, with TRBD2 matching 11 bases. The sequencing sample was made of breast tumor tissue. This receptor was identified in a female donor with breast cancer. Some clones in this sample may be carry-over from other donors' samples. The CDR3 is CASSPTLGSGGDNEQFF. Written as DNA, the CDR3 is TGTGCCAGCAGTCCGACTCTCGGTAGCGGGGGGGACAATGAGCAGTTCTTC.